This T cell receptor beta chain was obtained from a study of CD8+ T cells in alopecia areata. The CDR3 is 15 amino acids. Germline V gene data show CDR1 as SGHTA and CDR2 as FQGNSA. V was trimmed by 0 bases and J by 8 bases, leaving 16 bases between them. As for this clone: Antigen specificity is unknown. Other DNA sequences of this sample code for an identical CDR3.

Stated treatment: oral pan-JAK inhibitor, 5-10 mg twice daily. The researchers isolated CD4+ and CD8+ T cells from PBMCs by sorting. cDNA reverse transcribed from extracted RNA served as the sequencing template. TCRdb's copy holds only in-frame clones and misses some; the assay was immunoSEQ multiplex PCR. The sample has approximately 200,000 clones, about 62% seen once. Overall study findings and caveats: While patients received tofacitinib, many expanded lesional clones remained present in scalp and blood.

The specimen was CD4+ T cells sorted from blood, collected at week 24, from a patient treated with tofacitinib. The sequence was collected from a human donor with alopecia areata. The chain is built from TRBV7-2 and TRBJ1-2; TRBD1 is a possible D gene (6 bases). The CDR3 sequence: CASSLARRGQGGYTF. DNA for the CDR3: TGTGCCAGCAGCTTAGCGCGTCGGGGGCAAGGAGGCTACACCTTC. The full variable domain, its missing parts supplied by reference TRBV7-2 and TRBJ1-2, is GAGVSQSPSNKVTEKGKDVELRCDPISGHTALYWYRQSLGQGLEFLIYFQGNSAPDKSGLPSDRFSAERTGGSVSTLTIQRTQQEDSAVYLCASSLARRGQGGYTFGSGTRLTVV.